This T cell receptor (beta chain) was obtained from a study of blood T cell repertoires in COVID-19. About the study: The United States, Italy and Spain were the sources of the acute and convalescent COVID-19 samples.

The CDR3 contains 15 residues. Germline V gene data show CDR1 as SGHNT and CDR2 as YENEEA. Trimming shortened V by 4 bases and J by 8 bases, and 18 bases separated the two germline ends. Original processing notes: Amplification with reference gene primers provided the estimates of nucleated cell counts. Repertoires were generated with immunoSEQ multiplex PCR, while TCRdb's copy carries only in-frame clones and drops some. The D gene and trimming were derived from the DNA, and the V and J assignments and clone size from that table. The sample has fewer than 15,000 clones; roughly 90% are singletons. V usage is TRBV11-3 and J usage is TRBJ2-1; TRBD2 might be the D (6 bases). Sequenced input: peripheral blood. This clonotype originated in a man older than 75 with acute or convalescent COVID-19. The CDR3 sequence: CASSSSGLPRDEQFF. The DNA for the CDR3 is TGTGCCAGCAGCTCCTCGGGACTGCCTAGGGATGAGCAGTTCTTC.